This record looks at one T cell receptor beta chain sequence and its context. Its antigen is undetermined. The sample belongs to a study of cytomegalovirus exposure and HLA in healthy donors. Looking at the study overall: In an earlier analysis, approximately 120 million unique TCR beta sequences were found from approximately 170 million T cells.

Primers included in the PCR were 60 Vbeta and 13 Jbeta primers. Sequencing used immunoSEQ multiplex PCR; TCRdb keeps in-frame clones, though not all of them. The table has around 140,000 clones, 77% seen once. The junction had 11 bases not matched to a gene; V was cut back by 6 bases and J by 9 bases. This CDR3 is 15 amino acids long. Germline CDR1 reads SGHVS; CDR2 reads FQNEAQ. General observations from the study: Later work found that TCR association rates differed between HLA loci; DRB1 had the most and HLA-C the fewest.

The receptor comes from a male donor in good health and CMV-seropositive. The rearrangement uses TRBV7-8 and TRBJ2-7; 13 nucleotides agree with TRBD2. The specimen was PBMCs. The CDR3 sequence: CASRAGTSGKGRQYF. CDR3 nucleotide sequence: TGTGCCAGCAGGGCCGGGACTAGCGGGAAAGGGAGGCAGTACTTC.